Listed below are T cell receptor beta chains from one sample, sequenced in a study of T cell repertoires in cytomegalovirus infection. TCRdb called the reads again in MiXCR, with one record for every CDR3 protein. Among about 460,000 distinct CDR3 sequences listed, around 10% were seen once. What was sequenced was PBMCs. The source of these receptors is a human donor in good health (CMV status not recorded). Some clones in this sample may be carry-over from other donors' samples. CDR3s include the opening cysteine and the closing phenylalanine or tryptophan. Fields, in order: clone size, CDR3 length, D gene, J gene, V gene, CDR3 DNA, CDR3 protein. The D gene is left open where the match is weak. The size field is filled for only some rows; it gives once, few, many or a size class.

>many|16|.|TRBJ2-2|TRBV7-3
TGTGCCAGCAGCCCCACGAGTCAGGGGAACACCGGGGAGCTGTTTTTT
CASSPTSQGNTGELFF
>few|14|.|TRBJ1-2|TRBV2
TGTGCCAGCAAGGGGCAGGCGTTGGGCTATGGCTACACCTTC
CASKGQALGYGYTF
>few|15|TRBD1|TRBJ1-5|TRBV19
TGTGCCAGTAGTATAGTGGGGACAGCCGGTCAGCCCCAGCATTTT
CASSIVGTAGQPQHF
>.|15|TRBD1|TRBJ1-1|TRBV14
TGTGCCAGCAACCCGGGACAGGGGGCGCGGACTGAAGCTTTCTTT
CASNPGQGARTEAFF
>many|15|TRBD2|TRBJ2-5|TRBV12-3/TRBV12-4
TGTGCCAGCAGCCGTAAGGAGCGGGGGGGGGAGACCCAGTACTTC
CASSRKERGGETQYF
>.|15|TRBD1|TRBJ2-2|TRBV5-6
TGTGCCAGCAGCGGGGACAGGGTGAACACCGGGGAGCTGTTTTTT
CASSGDRVNTGELFF
>many|16|.|TRBJ1-5|TRBV19
TGTGCCAGTAGTATAGTAGGTGGCAGAAGCAATCAGCCCCAGCATTTT
CASSIVGGRSNQPQHF
>many|13|.|TRBJ2-5|TRBV6-1
TGTGCCAGCAGTAAAGACAGCCAAGAGACCCAGTACTTC
CASSKDSQETQYF
>many|14|.|TRBJ2-3|TRBV7-3
TGTGCCAGCGGCCTAGGGGGGCGCACAGATACGCAGTATTTT
CASGLGGRTDTQYF
>.|14|.|TRBJ2-3|TRBV19
TGTGCCAGTAGTGAGGCTAGCTTTTTAGATACGCAGTATTTT
CASSEASFLDTQYF
>.|14|.|TRBJ1-5|TRBV10-3
TGTGCCATCAGTGGCCCTGGAAATAATCAGCCCCAGCATTTT
CAISGPGNNQPQHF
>.|14|TRBD1|TRBJ1-5|TRBV2
TGTGCCAGCAACGGACAGGGGGCTGATCAGCCCCAGCATTTT
CASNGQGADQPQHF
>many|14|.|TRBJ1-6|TRBV7-2
TGTGCCAGCAGGCCGAGCTCCTATAATTCACCCCTCCACTTT
CASRPSSYNSPLHF
>few|14|.|TRBJ2-5|TRBV20-1
TGCAGTGCTAGAGATCCCGAAGGGATGGAGACCCAGTACTTC
CSARDPEGMETQYF
>many|15|.|TRBJ2-7|TRBV7-6
TGTGCCAGCAGCTTAGGGGCAGCGGGTTTCCCCGAGCAGTACTTC
CASSLGAAGFPEQYF
>.|12|.|TRBJ2-7|TRBV29-1
TGCAGCATGAGGGTCGGGTCCCACGAGCAGTACTTC
CSMRVGSHEQYF
>many|13|TRBD1|TRBJ2-7|TRBV5-6
TGTGCCAGCAGCCGGGACAGGGCCAACGAGCAGTACTTC
CASSRDRANEQYF
>many|14|.|TRBJ1-1|TRBV11-2
TGTGCCAGCAGCGAACTTACAGGTAACACTGAAGCTTTCTTT
CASSELTGNTEAFF
>many|17|TRBD1|TRBJ1-6|TRBV5-4
TGTGCCAGCAGCACCGGGACAGGGGGTTATAATGGCTCACCCCTCCACTTT
CASSTGTGGYNGSPLHF
>.|15|.|TRBJ2-6|TRBV15
TGTGCCACCAGCATGGGGGCGGATGGGGCCAACGTCCTGACTTTC
CATSMGADGANVLTF
>many|15|.|TRBJ1-5|TRBV19
TGTGCCAGTAGTATGCAGGACACTAGCAATCAGCCCCAGCATTTT
CASSMQDTSNQPQHF
>many|13|TRBD1|TRBJ1-1|TRBV14
TGTGCCAGCAACCGGGACAGGGTGTCTGAAGCTTTCTTT
CASNRDRVSEAFF
>many|13|.|TRBJ2-3|TRBV10-3
TGTGCCATCCAGGAAGGGAATACAGATACGCAGTATTTT
CAIQEGNTDTQYF
>.|11|.|TRBJ1-3|TRBV29-1
TGCAGCCCTTTTGGGGGAAACACCATATATTTT
CSPFGGNTIYF
>few|14|.|TRBJ2-7|TRBV29-1
TGCAGCGCAAAGAAGGGTGGTCTAGGCTACGAGCAGTACTTC
CSAKKGGLGYEQYF
>many|12|.|TRBJ1-1|TRBV7-9
TGTGCCAGCAGTTTGGGGGGCAGAGTAGCTTTCTTT
CASSLGGRVAFF
>few|15|.|TRBJ1-1|TRBV28
TGTGCCAGCAGTACGAAAATGAACTGGAACACTGAAGCTTTCTTT
CASSTKMNWNTEAFF
>few|15|.|TRBJ1-3|TRBV5-6
TGTGCCAGCAGCCCGGGACTGCACTCTGGAAACACCATATATTTT
CASSPGLHSGNTIYF
>.|17|TRBD2|TRBJ2-5|TRBV4-2
TGTGCCAGCAGCCAAACAGGACTAGCGGGAGGTGGGGGGACCCAGTACTTC
CASSQTGLAGGGGTQYF